This T cell receptor (beta chain) was documented in a study of a mutant IDH1 vaccine in newly diagnosed glioma. Turning to the study itself: Patients arrived already treated with radiotherapy, temozolomide, or both, most having had both.

The CDR3 runs to 15 residues. V was clipped by 0 bases and J by 4 bases; unmatched bases: 1. Per the germline V gene, CDR1 is MNHNY and CDR2 is SVGAGI (reference sequence). On this clone: No antigen is known for it.

The assay was immunoSEQ multiplex PCR, and TCRdb's table has in-frame clones only and misses some. The sample shows about 30,000 clones, nearly 90% of them seen only once. Time point meaning: week 11, during vaccination. The vaccine gave 300 ug of a 20-mer mutant IDH1 peptide subcutaneously per dose. The rearrangement joins TRBV6-6 to TRBJ2-3; 10 nucleotides line up with TRBD1. Sequencing used PBMCs, obtained from a glioma patient whose treatment included an IDH1 peptide vaccine. The TCR originated in a man younger than 35 with glioma. Written as DNA, the CDR3 is TGTGCCAGCAGTTACTCCGGGACAGGGGCAGATACGCAGTATTTT. Translating gives CASSYSGTGADTQYF.